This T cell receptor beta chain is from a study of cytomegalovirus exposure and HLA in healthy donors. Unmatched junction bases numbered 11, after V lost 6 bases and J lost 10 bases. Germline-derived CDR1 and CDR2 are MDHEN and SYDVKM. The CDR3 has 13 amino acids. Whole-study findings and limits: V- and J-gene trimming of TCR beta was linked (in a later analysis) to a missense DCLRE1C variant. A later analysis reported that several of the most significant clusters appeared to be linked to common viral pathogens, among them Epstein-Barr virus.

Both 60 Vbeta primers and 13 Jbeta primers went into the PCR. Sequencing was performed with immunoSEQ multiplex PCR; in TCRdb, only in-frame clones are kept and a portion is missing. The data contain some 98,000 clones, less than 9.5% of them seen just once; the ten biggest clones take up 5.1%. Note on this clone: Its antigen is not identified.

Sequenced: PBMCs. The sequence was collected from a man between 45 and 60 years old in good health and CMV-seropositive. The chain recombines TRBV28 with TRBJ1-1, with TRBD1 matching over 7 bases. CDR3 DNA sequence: TGTGCCAGCAGCCATAACAGGGGCCGCGGAGCTTTCTTT. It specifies CASSHNRGRGAFF. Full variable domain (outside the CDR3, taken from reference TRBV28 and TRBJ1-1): DVKVTQSSRYLVKRTGEKVFLECVQDMDHENMFWYRQDPGLGLRLIYFSYDVKMKEKGDIPEGYSVSREKKERFSLILESASTNQTSMYLCASSHNRGRGAFFGQGTRLTVV.